One T cell receptor beta chain is described in this entry. This entry is derived from a study of blood T cell repertoires in COVID-19. The repertoire was sequenced with immunoSEQ multiplex PCR; TCRdb's copy has only in-frame clones and lacks some. The sample lists about 87,000 clones; around four fifths were seen once. Germline V lookup: CDR1 SGHDT, CDR2 YYEEEE. CDR3 length: 14 amino acids. Trimming took off 0 bases at V and 3 bases at J, with 9 bases between the two ends. The V call is TRBV5-6, the J call TRBJ1-2; D unresolved. This TCR derives from a woman in her sixties with acute or convalescent COVID-19. The sample consisted of peripheral blood. The CDR3 bases are TGTGCCAGCAGCTTGGCCCAGATCCACTATGGCTACACCTTC. It encodes CASSLAQIHYGYTF.